This T cell receptor beta chain was documented in a study of human T cells and chemical hapten exposure. Time point: patch test 1, 2 weeks after DPC sensitization. The sample's treatment: therapeutic diphenylcyclopropenone sensitization with weekly scalp DPC. Regarding the study as a whole: TCRs at a frequency above 1 in 1000 stayed unchanged with DPC sensitization.

This clonotype was seen more than once but under ten times. Its antigen remains unknown. CDR1 and CDR2 from the germline V gene are MDHEN and SYDVKM. The CDR3 spans 15 residues. Trimming shortened V by 2 bases and J by 8 bases, and 13 bases separated the two germline ends. Using its own MiXCR run on the RACE reads, TCRdb lists one record per CDR3 protein. The table lists approximately 70,000 distinct CDR3 sequences, about 9.1% of them singletons. The TCR sequence derives from a woman in her 40s with alopecia areata. Some clones in this sample may be carry-over from other donors' samples. The V and J genes are TRBV28 and TRBJ1-6; tentative D call: TRBD1 (5 bases). The material sequenced was whole blood, taken in connection with sensitization to the hapten diphenylcyclopropenone (DPC). CDR3 protein: CASSLGGNRDSPLHF. DNA for the CDR3: TGTGCCAGCAGTTTAGGGGGGAATCGGGATTCACCCCTCCACTTT.